These T cell receptor beta chains were read from a single sample in a study of cytomegalovirus exposure and HLA in healthy donors. Profiling relied on immunoSEQ multiplex PCR, and the TCRdb table lists in-frame clones only, not all of them. The sample lists around 120,000 clones, approximately 84% occurring once. The sample was PBMCs. Receptors originate from a woman between 35 and 50 years old in good health and CMV-seronegative. The CDR3 runs from the conserved cysteine through the conserved F or W. Fields, in order: J gene, clone size, V gene, D gene, CDR3 protein, CDR3 DNA. A D gene is named only where the DNA matches it firmly. Size is stated for part of the rows, as once, few or many counts, or as a class when the clone is expanded.

>TRBJ1-2|.|TRBV7-6|.
CASSPEYGGNYGYTF
TGTGCCAGCAGCCCCGAATACGGGGGGAACTATGGCTACACCTTC
>TRBJ2-4|.|TRBV27|TRBD1
CASSTGVGKNIQYF
TGTGCCAGCAGTACAGGGGTTGGCAAAAACATTCAGTACTTC
>TRBJ2-7|.|TRBV14|TRBD1
CASSQSWTGPHEQYF
TGTGCCAGCAGCCAGAGTTGGACAGGGCCGCACGAGCAGTACTTC
>TRBJ1-6|.|TRBV4-1|.
CASSHDGGSYNSPLHF
TGCGCCAGCAGCCACGACGGGGGTTCCTATAATTCACCCCTCCACTTT
>TRBJ1-2|.|TRBV28|.
CASSPTSDSSNYGYTF
TGTGCCAGCAGTCCCACTTCGGACAGTTCGAACTATGGCTACACCTTC
>TRBJ2-7|.|TRBV6-1|TRBD1
CASTNRGVPYEQYF
TGTGCCAGCACCAACAGGGGTGTTCCCTACGAGCAGTACTTC
>TRBJ1-3|.|TRBV9|TRBD1
CASSVRTGDTGNTIYF
TGTGCCAGCAGCGTACGGACAGGGGATACTGGAAACACCATATATTTT
>TRBJ1-1|.|TRBV5-4|.
CASSLGGAGGGTEAFF
TGTGCCAGCAGCTTGGGGGGGGCAGGCGGGGGCACTGAAGCTTTCTTT
>TRBJ2-2|.|TRBV19|TRBD2
CASRERGSSGHGELFF
TGTGCCAGTAGAGAGCGGGGAAGTAGCGGTCACGGGGAGCTGTTTTTT
>TRBJ2-7|.|TRBV10-1|.
CASSQSESGEGYEQYF
TGCGCCAGCAGCCAGAGTGAATCAGGGGAAGGTTACGAGCAGTACTTC
>TRBJ1-2|.|TRBV30|.
CAWSVGDFPLYGYTF
TGTGCCTGGAGTGTAGGTGACTTCCCCTTATATGGCTACACCTTC
>TRBJ1-3|.|TRBV5-1|.
CASTLSGPGSSGNTIYF
TGCGCCAGCACCTTATCTGGCCCGGGGAGCTCTGGAAACACCATATATTTT
>TRBJ2-7|.|TRBV2|TRBD2
CASSEPASGSSEQYF
TGTGCCAGCAGTGAGCCGGCTAGCGGGAGTTCCGAGCAGTACTTC
>TRBJ2-3|.|TRBV10-2|TRBD1
CASSEQGFTDTQYF
TGCGCCAGCAGTGAACAGGGGTTCACAGATACGCAGTATTTT
>TRBJ1-5|.|TRBV25-1|.
CASSEGRGDQPQHF
TGTGCCAGCAGTGAAGGGAGGGGTGATCAGCCCCAGCATTTT
>TRBJ2-5|.|TRBV5-1|.
CASSLEGGGAWKTQYF
TGCGCCAGCAGCTTAGAAGGGGGAGGGGCGTGGAAGACCCAGTACTTC
>TRBJ1-2|.|TRBV5-1|.
CASSAVGTSYGYTF
TGCGCCAGCAGCGCGGTTGGGACTTCTTATGGCTACACCTTC
>TRBJ1-5|few|TRBV29-1|TRBD1
CSATGTDDSNQPQHF
TGCAGCGCCACCGGGACAGACGATAGCAATCAGCCCCAGCATTTT
>TRBJ2-2|.|TRBV7-3|TRBD2
CASSLGGSRTGELFF
TGTGCCAGCAGCTTGGGCGGGAGCCGTACCGGGGAGCTGTTTTTT
>TRBJ2-2|.|TRBV28|TRBD1
CASSLSGQGRTGELFF
TGTGCCAGCAGTCTCTCAGGACAGGGCCGGACCGGGGAGCTGTTTTTT
>TRBJ1-4|.|TRBV6-5|.
CASSSRGSIEKLFF
TGTGCCAGCAGTTCAAGGGGTTCCATTGAAAAACTGTTTTTT
>TRBJ2-3|once|TRBV9|TRBD1
CASSGGGTGGADTQYF
TGTGCCAGCAGCGGGGGGGGAACAGGGGGCGCAGATACGCAGTATTTT
>TRBJ2-7|.|TRBV29-1|.
CSATEEVSEQYF
TGCAGCGCCACCGAGGAGGTAAGCGAGCAGTACTTC
>TRBJ2-7|.|TRBV27|.
CASTREPLYEQYF
TGTGCCAGCACCCGGGAGCCCTTATACGAGCAGTACTTC
>TRBJ1-6|.|TRBV9|.
CASGNGQSNSPLHF
TGTGCCAGCGGGAATGGACAGAGCAATTCACCCCTCCACTTT
>TRBJ1-2|.|TRBV19|TRBD1
CASSTGTGSGYTF
TGTGCCAGTAGTACCGGGACAGGGTCGGGCTACACCTTC
>TRBJ1-2|.|TRBV28|.
CASSLSSRVYGYTF
TGTGCCAGCAGTTTATCTTCCCGGGTTTATGGCTACACCTTC
>TRBJ1-3|few|TRBV28|.
CASSLWRQGGGNTIYF
TGTGCCAGCAGTTTATGGCGGCAGGGCGGTGGAAACACCATATATTTT
>TRBJ2-5|.|TRBV5-1|.
CASSFPGEETQYF
TGCGCCAGCAGCTTTCCCGGGGAGGAGACCCAGTACTTC
>TRBJ2-1|.|TRBV7-6|TRBD2
CASSLGTSGRTNEQFF
TGTGCCAGCAGCTTGGGAACTAGCGGGAGGACCAATGAGCAGTTCTTC
>TRBJ1-5|.|TRBV27|TRBD1
CASITRDLTGTGGGYSNQPQHF
TGTGCCAGCATCACTAGGGACCTTACCGGGACAGGGGGCGGATATAGCAATCAGCCCCAGCATTTT
>TRBJ2-7|.|TRBV5-1|.
CASSFVAGRTYEQYF
TGCGCCAGCAGCTTCGTGGCAGGGAGGACCTACGAGCAGTACTTC
>TRBJ2-7|.|TRBV20-1|.
CSVRNGHEQYF
TGCAGTGTCCGAAACGGTCACGAGCAGTACTTC
>TRBJ1-2|medium-sized|TRBV7-9|.
CASSLAKPGQPPHYGYTF
TGTGCCAGCAGCTTAGCCAAACCTGGACAGCCTCCTCATTACGGCTACACCTTC
>TRBJ2-2|.|TRBV7-2|.
CASTLHGGLTGELFF
TGTGCCAGCACCCTTCATGGGGGCCTCACCGGGGAGCTGTTTTTT
>TRBJ2-1|few|TRBV6-4|.
CASSDSAVSYNEQFF
TGTGCCAGCAGTGACTCGGCGGTTTCCTACAATGAGCAGTTCTTC
>TRBJ2-7|few|TRBV4-1|TRBD1
CASSHTTGGDYEQYF
TGCGCCAGCAGCCATACGACAGGGGGGGACTACGAGCAGTACTTC
>TRBJ2-2|few|TRBV19|TRBD2
CASSIRPWSGGAGTGELFF
TGTGCCAGTAGTATAAGGCCCTGGAGCGGGGGGGCAGGCACCGGGGAGCTGTTTTTT
>TRBJ2-7|.|TRBV5-4|.
CASSSPGGGVYPGEYF
TGTGCCAGCAGCTCCCCCGGTGGAGGGGTGTATCCCGGGGAGTACTTC
>TRBJ1-2|.|TRBV4-1|TRBD1
CASSQDRDRGNGYTF
TGCGCCAGCAGCCAAGACCGGGACAGGGGAAATGGCTACACCTTC
>TRBJ1-5|.|TRBV28|TRBD1
CASSLYGTGFNQPQHF
TGTGCCAGCAGTCTTTACGGGACAGGGTTTAATCAGCCCCAGCATTTT